This TCR beta chain is from a study of blood T cell repertoires in COVID-19. Study in general: Researchers got acute and convalescent COVID-19 samples from the United States, Italy and Spain. T cells, B-cell-depleted T cells, or PBMCs supplied cDNA or gDNA.

This CDR3 region has 12 residues. Losses at the gene ends were 4 bases for V and 11 bases for J; bases not matched to a gene: 7. Per the authors' pipeline: Estimation of nucleated cell counts relied on the amplification of reference gene primers. Method: immunoSEQ multiplex PCR; TCRdb's copy keeps in-frame clones and lacks some. V, J and clone size derive from that table, while D and trimming were established from the DNA sequence. The top ten clones hold approximately 2.9% of a sample with roughly 500,000 clones, approximately 83% of them seen once. This clone was observed a few times. The chain carries TRBV12-3 or TRBV12-4 and TRBJ1-1; 7 bases are shared with TRBD1. Sequencing was carried out using peripheral blood. This TCR was sampled from a human donor in a cohort sampled during active COVID-19. The CDR3 spells CASSSTTGEAFF. CDR3 bases: TGTGCCAGCAGTTCCACTACAGGGGAGGCTTTCTTT.